These T cell receptor beta chains were read from a single sample in a study of PD-L1 blockade in urothelial cancer. Using immunoSEQ multiplex PCR, the repertoire was profiled, and TCRdb retains in-frame clones only, with some absent. The table records tens of thousands of clones, over 75% of them present only once. Sequencing was performed on PBMCs, taken around atezolizumab (anti-PD-L1) treatment. All receptors come from a man aged 50-60 years with urothelial cancer. Each CDR3 is given with its conserved first and last residue. Each record gives: J gene, clone size, V gene, D gene, CDR3 DNA, CDR3 protein. A D gene is named only where the DNA matches it firmly. Clone sizes are given selectively: once, few, many, or a class where the clone is expanded.

J: TRBJ2-1; size: .; V: TRBV7-8; D: TRBD2; DNA: TGTGCCAGCAGCTCACCGGGACTAGCGAAAAACAATGAGCAGTTCTTC; CDR3: CASSSPGLAKNNEQFF
J: TRBJ1-4; size: .; V: TRBV10-3; D: .; DNA: TGTGCCATCAGTGAGAACACAGGGACGGATGAAAAACTGTTTTTT; CDR3: CAISENTGTDEKLFF
J: TRBJ2-5; size: .; V: TRBV12-5; D: TRBD1; DNA: TGTGCTAGTGGCCGGGACAGGGGGAGGGAGACCCAGTACTTC; CDR3: CASGRDRGRETQYF
J: TRBJ2-1; size: .; V: TRBV30; D: .; DNA: .; CDR3: CAWSVGPGTGMFF
J: TRBJ1-4; size: .; V: TRBV10-3; D: TRBD1; DNA: TGTGCCATCAGTGAGGACAGGGACCTTAATGAAAAACTGTTTTTT; CDR3: CAISEDRDLNEKLFF
J: TRBJ2-3; size: .; V: TRBV7-6; D: TRBD2; DNA: TGTGCCAGCAGCTTAGCGTTTGCGGGGGGGACAGATACGCAGTATTTT; CDR3: CASSLAFAGGTDTQYF
J: TRBJ2-1; size: .; V: TRBV7-2; D: .; DNA: TGTGCCAGCAGCTTTGCAGGGGTGAATGAGCAGTTCTTC; CDR3: CASSFAGVNEQFF
J: TRBJ2-1; size: .; V: TRBV28; D: .; DNA: TGTGCCAGCAGTTTTTTTGGAGGGGACTCCATCGGTGAGCAGTTCTTC; CDR3: CASSFFGGDSIGEQFF
J: TRBJ2-7; size: .; V: TRBV6-5; D: .; DNA: TGTGCCAGTACCCCGACAGGTACTTCCTACGAGCAGTACTTC; CDR3: CASTPTGTSYEQYF
J: TRBJ2-3; size: few; V: TRBV5-6; D: TRBD2; DNA: TGTGCCAGCACCAAGAGGACTAGCGAACGAAGGGGGTCAGATACGCAGTATTTT; CDR3: CASTKRTSERRGSDTQYF
J: TRBJ2-1; size: .; V: TRBV29-1; D: .; DNA: TGCAGCGTCAAAGCGACTGCTACCATATCCTACAATGAGCAGTTCTTC; CDR3: CSVKATATISYNEQFF